This entry lists 12 T cell receptor beta chains sequenced from one sample in a study of blood T cells in healthy people across ages. Together with a sample-barcoded 5' primer, a J-beta primer mix was included in a second PCR lasting about 7 to 12 cycles. TCRdb re-called the 5' RACE reads with MiXCR, one entry per CDR3 protein. The table includes hundreds of thousands of distinct CDR3 sequences, approximately 22% detected once. The material sequenced was blood. Receptors were obtained from a man aged 65 to 79 in good health.

The sample holds a few counts of this clonotype. This chain connects TRBV28 to TRBJ2-1; D unresolved. The ends were cut back, 1 base at V and 12 bases at J, with 10 bases in the middle. Germline V lookup: CDR1 MDHEN, CDR2 SYDVKM. The CDR3 runs to 12 residues. DNA for the CDR3: TGTGCCAGCAGTTTATTCTTCATGGGGCAGTTCTTC. Protein product: CASSLFFMGQFF.

This clonotype has at least ten counts. This rearrangement joins TRBV20-1 to TRBJ2-3; D remains ambiguous. The CDR3 has 11 amino acids. CDR1 and CDR2 from the germline V gene are DFQATT and SNEGSKA (reference sequence). Deletions cut 1 base from V and 9 bases from J, with 8 bases between. The CDR3 loop is CSARVRTTQYF. The CDR3 DNA follows: TGCAGTGCTAGAGTCCGAACCACGCAGTATTTT.

This clonotype showed up just a few times. The V and J genes are TRBV3-1 and TRBJ2-7; D call uncertain. CDR1 is LGHDT and CDR2 is YNNKEL in the germline V gene (reference sequence). The CDR3 contains 13 residues. V lost 0 bases, J lost 7 bases, and 10 bases lay in between. CDR3 in DNA: TGTGCCAGCAGCCAAGATAGTCGTGGGGAGCAGTACTTC. It is translated as CASSQDSRGEQYF.

With respect to this clonotype: One junction end does not reproduce the germline sequence, and a read error may be involved. The rearrangement joins TRBV6-1 to TRBJ1-1, with D hard to call. Germline assignment: CDR1 MNHNS and CDR2 SASEGT. The CDR3 spans 11 residues. The CDR3 nucleotides are TGTACCAGCAGTGAAGTGAGAGAAGCTTTCTTT. This gives the protein CTSSEVREAFF.

J is TRBJ2-3 and V is TRBV10-3; the D gene is possibly TRBD2 (6 bases). The V gene lost 8 bases and the J gene lost 3 bases, with 12 bases spanning the gap. The CDR3 sequence is 13 residues long. Germline V CDR1 and CDR2: ENHRY, SYGVKD. CDR3 residues: CAISPAGTDTQYF. In DNA form, the CDR3 reads TGTGCCATCTCGCCAGCGGGTACAGATACGCAGTATTTT.

This clonotype was counted a few times. CDR3 protein: CASSLSRTGGFYEQYV. The CDR3 region has the DNA TGTGCCAGCAGTTTATCTCGGACAGGGGGCTTCTACGAGCAGTACGTC. The rearrangement joins TRBV27 to TRBJ2-5, with 11 nucleotides matching TRBD1. The J call may be mistaken, given a closer DNA end match to TRBJ2-7. The germline gives CDR1 MNHEY, CDR2 SMNVEV (reference sequence). The CDR3 contains 16 residues.

Comments on this clonotype: At one boundary the junction diverges from the germline segment, which might be a read error. The chain combines TRBV7-2 with TRBJ2-3; D is unclear. The germline CDR1 and CDR2 sequences are SGHTA and FQGNSA. The CDR3 length is 14 residues. CDR3 residues: CAGSLHSLTDTQYF. CDR3 nucleotide sequence: TGTGCCGGCAGCCTACATTCCCTCACAGATACGCAGTATTTT. The full variable domain, completed using reference TRBV7-2 and TRBJ2-3, is GAGVSQSPSNKVTEKGKDVELRCDPISGHTALYWYRQSLGQGLEFLIYFQGNSAPDKSGLPSDRFSAERTGGSVSTLTIQRTQQEDSAVYLCAGSLHSLTDTQYFGPGTRLTVL.

The chain joins TRBV20-1 to TRBJ2-5; 8 bases line up with TRBD2. Trimming cost V 5 bases and J 3 bases; bases outside gene matches: 5. CDR1 is DFQATT and CDR2 is SNEGSKA in the germline V gene (reference sequence). The CDR3 sequence is 13 residues long. CDR3 sequence reads: CSASPGGKETQYF. The CDR3 DNA is TGCAGTGCTTCTCCGGGGGGGAAAGAGACCCAGTACTTC.

Only a few counts were recorded for this clonotype. This sequence joins TRBV12-3 or TRBV12-4 and TRBJ2-1; TRBD2 might be the D (7 bases). V was clipped by 7 bases and J by 4 bases, with 17 bases between them. The CDR3 runs to 15 residues. The CDR3 DNA is TGTGCCAGCACCCTGGGAGGGGGGCTGTACAATGAGCAGTTCTTC. This encodes CASTLGGGLYNEQFF.

This clonotype was picked up a small number of times. V and J are TRBV18 and TRBJ2-5; D is unresolved. Germline CDR1 reads KGHSH; CDR2 reads LQKENI. This CDR3 is built from 13 residues. Trimming took 4 bases from V and 5 from J, leaving 11 bases between them. The CDR3 is CASSQGLRETQYF. CDR3 bases: TGTGCCAGCTCACAAGGGCTTAGGGAGACCCAGTACTTC.

The rearrangement joins TRBV15 to TRBJ1-1; possibly TRBD1 for D (5 bases). The germline V gene has CDR1 LNHNV and CDR2 YYDKDF (reference sequence). CDR3 length: 15 amino acids. V lost 0 bases to trimming and J lost 1 base, with 9 bases between them. DNA for the CDR3: TGTGCCACCAGCAGAGATCCAGGGCCGAACACTGAAGCTTTCTTT. Translated, it gives CATSRDPGPNTEAFF. Full variable domain (rest looked up from reference TRBV15 and TRBJ1-1): DAMVIQNPRYQVTQFGKPVTLSCSQTLNHNVMYWYQQKSSQAPKLLFHYYDKDFNNEADTPDNFQSRRPNTSFCFLDIRSPGLGDTAMYLCATSRDPGPNTEAFFGQGTRLTVV.

This clonotype was picked up a small number of times. The junction departs from the called germline gene at one end, perhaps through a read error. This sequence joins TRBV20-1 and TRBJ2-2; D might be TRBD2 (6 bases). The CDR3 contains 14 residues. CDR1 and CDR2 from the germline V gene are DFQATT and SNEGSKA (reference sequence). CDR3 DNA sequence: TGCAGTGCCAGAGGGACTCTAGAAACCGGGGAGCTGTTTTTT. Protein: CSARGTLETGELFF.